This passage covers 27 T cell receptor beta chains from one sample sequenced in a study of cytomegalovirus exposure and HLA in healthy donors. PCR employed 60 Vbeta and 13 Jbeta primers. Libraries were prepared by immunoSEQ multiplex PCR; TCRdb keeps only in-frame clonotypes and omits some of them. Of about 130,000 clones listed, about 82% are singletons. The sample was PBMCs. Receptors were obtained from a boy aged 5-17 years in good health and CMV-seronegative.

The gene calls are TRBV5-1 and TRBJ2-7; D not certain. Trimming left V 0 bases short and J 3 bases short, with 7 bases between. The germline CDR1 and CDR2 sequences are SGHRS and YFSETQ. The length of the CDR3 is 13 residues. The DNA for the CDR3 is TGCGCCAGCAGCTTGGACTCCTACTACGAGCAGTACTTC. Its translation: CASSLDSYYEQYF.

The chain combines TRBV30 with TRBJ2-2, with D unclear. From germline, CDR1 is GTSNPN and CDR2 SVGIG (reference sequence). Between the trimmed V and J ends, which lost 3 bases and 2 bases, there was a span of 4 bases. CDR3 length: 12 amino acids. CDR3 residues: CAWSYNTGELFF. The DNA of the CDR3 is TGTGCCTGGAGCTACAACACCGGGGAGCTGTTTTTT.

V and J are TRBV6-1 and TRBJ2-7; no reliable D call. The CDR3 covers 14 residues. Trimming shortened V by 3 bases and J by 2 bases, and 11 bases separated the two germline ends. Germline CDR1 MNHNS, CDR2 SASEGT. The DNA of the CDR3 is TGTGCCAGCAGTGATGGAGCCGGCACCTACGAGCAGTACTTC. Amino acid sequence: CASSDGAGTYEQYF.

CDR3 in amino acids: CSVRRDRGYEQYF. CDR3 bases: TGCAGCGTGCGGCGGGACAGGGGCTACGAGCAGTACTTC. This rearrangement joins TRBV29-1 to TRBJ2-7, with 10 bases that match TRBD1. J was trimmed by 3 bases and V by 6 bases; bases with no gene match: 5. Per the germline V gene, CDR1 is SQVTM and CDR2 is ANQGSEA. The CDR3 length is 13 residues.

The V gene is TRBV6-4, the J gene TRBJ2-1; possibly TRBD2 for D (6 bases). In germline, CDR1 is MRHNA, CDR2 SNTAGT. The CDR3 runs to 15 residues. V was pared by 4 bases and J by 6 bases, with 16 bases between. The CDR3 coding sequence is TGTGCCAGCAGTGCCACCGCGGGATACCCCAATGAGCAGTTCTTC. This encodes CASSATAGYPNEQFF.

The rearrangement joins TRBV6-5 to TRBJ2-6; D ambiguous. V was cut by 8 bases and J by 2 bases, with 7 bases left in between. CDR1 and CDR2 (germline): MNHEY, SVGAGI. CDR3 length: 13 residues. CDR3: CASSRTGANVLTF. DNA for the CDR3: TGTGCCAGCTCCCGTACTGGGGCCAACGTCCTGACTTTC.

The gene calls are TRBV30 and TRBJ2-7; D uncertain. Germline V lookup: CDR1 GTSNPN, CDR2 SVGIG (reference sequence). The CDR3 extends over 13 amino acids. Between the trimmed V and J ends, which lost 2 bases and 5 bases, there was a span of 13 bases. The CDR3 protein is CAWSREPYHEQYF. The CDR3 DNA reads TGTGCCTGGAGTCGTGAGCCATACCACGAGCAGTACTTC.

J is TRBJ2-7 and V is TRBV6-1; a weak D match, TRBD1 (6 bases). The length of the CDR3 is 13 residues. V gave up 6 bases and J gave up 1 base, with 10 bases separating them. CDR1 and CDR2 from the germline V gene are MNHNS and SASEGT. The CDR3 region is CASSRDTSYEQYF. CDR3 coding DNA: TGTGCCAGCAGCCGGGACACGTCCTACGAGCAGTACTTC.

The chain's CDR3 is CASRPGSSPLEQYF. Here the CDR3 DNA reads TGTGCCAGCAGGCCGGGTAGCTCTCCCCTCGAGCAGTACTTC. The chain uses TRBV6-5 and TRBJ2-7, with unresolved D. Between the trimmed V and J ends, which lost 6 bases and 6 bases, there was a span of 18 bases. The CDR3 has 14 residues. The germline V gene has CDR1 MNHEY and CDR2 SVGAGI.

Here the CDR3 reads CASSYSGGLPLREQYF. The CDR3 region has the DNA TGTGCCAGCAGTTACTCGGGGGGACTACCTCTGCGGGAGCAGTACTTC. The chain carries TRBV6-5 and TRBJ2-7; 7 bases fit TRBD2. The CDR3 is made up of 16 amino acids. Trimming took 0 bases from V and 7 from J; bases not matched to a gene: 12. CDR1 and CDR2 from the germline V gene are MNHEY and SVGAGI.

This clone was counted a single time. The chain is built from TRBV27 and TRBJ2-7, with 7 bases lining up with TRBD1. CDR1 and CDR2 from the germline V gene are MNHEY and SMNVEV (reference sequence). The length of the CDR3 is 13 residues. V was pared by 6 bases and J by 6 bases, with 8 bases of the junction left unmatched. CDR3 bases: TGTGCCAGCAGACCGACAGGGTCGGGCGAGCAGTACTTC. It is translated as CASRPTGSGEQYF.

The chain combines TRBV7-2 with TRBJ1-5, with D uncertain. The CDR3 is 15 residues long. V shed 1 base and J shed 5 bases, with 12 bases lying between them. The V gene's germline CDR1 is SGHTA and CDR2 FQGNSA. CDR3 DNA sequence: TGTGCCAGCAGCTTAGATGGAGGGAGGGATCAGCCCCAGCATTTT. It yields the protein CASSLDGGRDQPQHF. Full variable domain (rest looked up from reference TRBV7-2 and TRBJ1-5): GAGVSQSPSNKVTEKGKDVELRCDPISGHTALYWYRQSLGQGLEFLIYFQGNSAPDKSGLPSDRFSAERTGGSVSTLTIQRTQQEDSAVYLCASSLDGGRDQPQHFGDGTRLSIL.

The genes are TRBV30 and TRBJ2-3; TRBD2 agrees at 10 bases. Germline V gene sequence: CDR1 GTSNPN, CDR2 SVGIG (reference sequence). Trimming cost V 2 bases and J 4 bases; bases outside gene matches: 6. The CDR3 totals 15 residues. DNA of the CDR3: TGTGCCTGGAGTCGGGCTAGCGGGAGTCCAGATACGCAGTATTTT. Its protein is CAWSRASGSPDTQYF.

This chain connects TRBV7-9 to TRBJ1-2; D unresolved. V was cut by 1 base and J by 2 bases, with 8 bases left in between. CDR1 and CDR2 from the germline V gene are SEHNR and FQNEAQ (reference sequence). The CDR3 is made up of 14 amino acids. The CDR3 here is CASSLGNENYGYTF. In nucleotides, the CDR3 is TGTGCCAGCAGCTTAGGTAACGAGAACTATGGCTACACCTTC.

V and J are TRBV5-6 and TRBJ2-3; D not resolved. V lost 4 bases to trimming and J lost 4 bases, with 7 bases between them. Germline V gene data show CDR1 as SGHDT and CDR2 as YYEEEE. The CDR3 length is 12 residues. The CDR3 DNA follows: TGTGCCAGCAGCCCAGGTCCAGATACGCAGTATTTT. Encoded protein: CASSPGPDTQYF.

The chain couples TRBV6-5 to TRBJ2-2; the D gene is possibly TRBD2 (5 bases). CDR1 is MNHEY, CDR2 SVGAGI, per germline. Trimming took off 6 bases at V and 6 bases at J, with 14 bases between the two ends. This CDR3 comprises 14 residues. CDR3 coding DNA: TGTGCCAGCAGCCCCGAACTAGGTTCCGGGGAGCTGTTTTTT. Amino acid sequence: CASSPELGSGELFF.

The rearrangement uses TRBV19 and TRBJ1-1; D might be TRBD1 (5 bases). CDR3 size: 13 residues. Trimming removed 4 bases from V and 4 bases from J, with 10 bases in between. CDR1 is LNHDA and CDR2 is SQIVND in the germline V gene (reference sequence). CDR3 amino acids: CASSKGRPTEAFF. DNA for the CDR3: TGTGCCAGTAGTAAGGGGCGGCCCACTGAAGCTTTCTTT.

The rearrangement links TRBV18 to TRBJ2-5; a weak D match, TRBD1 (5 bases). The CDR3 consists of 13 residues. V gave up 2 bases and J gave up 4 bases, with 8 bases separating them. Germline lookup yields CDR1 KGHSH and CDR2 LQKENI. The CDR3 DNA reads as TGTGCCAGCTCACCAAATCAGGGAGAGACCCAGTACTTC. Encoded protein: CASSPNQGETQYF.

The rearrangement joins TRBV11-2 to TRBJ2-2; a possible D gene is TRBD2 (6 bases). Per the germline V gene, CDR1 is SGHAT and CDR2 is FQNNGV. CDR3 length equals 15 residues. Trimming pared 3 bases from V and 3 bases from J, leaving 11 bases between. The CDR3 bases are TGTGCCAGCAGCTTTAGAGGGACTGACACCGGGGAGCTGTTTTTT. Translated: CASSFRGTDTGELFF.

The chain uses TRBV7-8 and TRBJ2-7; 10 bases match TRBD1. CDR1 is SGHVS, CDR2 FQNEAQ, per germline. The V gene end was trimmed by 0 bases and the J gene end by 4 bases; junction bases not matched to a gene: 6. The CDR3 runs to 16 residues. CDR3 amino acids: CASSLAKTGGLYEQYF. CDR3 DNA: TGTGCCAGCAGCTTAGCGAAGACAGGGGGCTTATACGAGCAGTACTTC. Filled out from reference TRBV7-8 and TRBJ2-7, the complete variable domain reads GAGVSQSPRYKVAKRGQDVALRCDPISGHVSLFWYQQALGQGPEFLTYFQNEAQLDKSGLPSDRFFAERPEGSVSTLKIQRTQQEDSAVYLCASSLAKTGGLYEQYFGPGTRLTVT.

This chain joins TRBV6-6 and TRBJ2-1; the match to TRBD2 covers 11 bases. The CDR3 runs 14 residues. From germline, CDR1 is MNHNY and CDR2 SVGAGI (reference sequence). V lost 7 bases and J lost 7; bases outside the gene matches: 6. CDR3 sequence (DNA): TGTGCCAGCAACCAACTAGCGGGAGCGAATGAGCAGTTCTTC. This encodes CASNQLAGANEQFF.

This clone was seen a single time. The chain joins TRBV15 to TRBJ1-2; 7 bases map to TRBD1. CDR3 length: 15 amino acids. V lost 1 base, J lost 3 bases, and 5 bases stayed unmatched. Germline CDR1 LNHNV, CDR2 YYDKDF (reference sequence). This CDR3 is CATSRGQGGDYGYTF. DNA of the CDR3: TGTGCCACCAGCAGAGGACAGGGAGGCGACTATGGCTACACCTTC.

The chain links TRBV4-3 to TRBJ1-3; 7 bases map to TRBD1. V gave up 3 bases and J gave up 2 bases; unmatched junction bases: 10. CDR3 length equals 17 residues. CDR1 is LGHNA, CDR2 YSLEER, per germline. CDR3 sequence reads: CASSQASGTVAGNTIYF. CDR3 sequence (DNA): TGCGCCAGCAGCCAGGCTTCCGGGACAGTCGCTGGAAACACCATATATTTT.

This clone occurred once. This chain connects TRBV9 to TRBJ2-7, with 9 bases matching TRBD1. Unmatched junction bases numbered 1, after V lost 0 bases and J lost 0 bases. The CDR3 length is 15 residues. Germline V CDR1 and CDR2: SGDLS, YYNGEE. CDR3 coding DNA: TGTGCCAGCAGCGTAGGACAGGGGGACTCCTACGAGCAGTACTTC. Translating it yields CASSVGQGDSYEQYF.

V usage is TRBV5-1 and J usage is TRBJ2-3; a weak D match, TRBD2 (5 bases). Germline CDR1 and CDR2: SGHRS and YFSETQ. V lost 0 bases and J lost 3, with 8 bases in between. The CDR3 runs to 14 residues. The CDR3 bases are TGCGCCAGCAGCTTGGGAGGGCCGACAGATACGCAGTATTTT. Residues: CASSLGGPTDTQYF.

The chain combines TRBV5-1 with TRBJ2-2, with D possibly TRBD2 on 5 matching bases. The CDR3 totals 13 residues. With 4 bases removed from V and 8 bases from J, the gap between germline ends came to 12 bases. Germline assignment: CDR1 SGHRS and CDR2 YFSETQ. DNA for the CDR3: TGCGCCAGCAGCGCCGGACTGGGAGGGGAGCTGTTTTTT. Its translation: CASSAGLGGELFF.

This clone was counted once. The chain recombines TRBV9 with TRBJ1-1; D call uncertain. Trimming took 4 bases from V and 2 from J, leaving 6 bases between them. Germline-derived CDR1 and CDR2 are SGDLS and YYNGEE. The CDR3 length is 12 residues. In DNA form, the CDR3 reads TGTGCCAGCAGCAGAAGCAACACTGAAGCTTTCTTT. Translation gives CASSRSNTEAFF.